The source of this T cell receptor beta chain is a study of blood T cell repertoires in COVID-19. Across the study: T cells, B-cell-depleted T cells, or PBMCs supplied cDNA or gDNA.

Between the trimmed V and J ends, which lost 2 bases and 0 bases, there was a span of 11 bases. Germline lookup yields CDR1 MNHEY and CDR2 SMNVEV (reference sequence). The CDR3 runs 15 residues. Repertoires were generated with immunoSEQ multiplex PCR, while TCRdb's copy carries only in-frame clones and drops some. The repertoire includes around 60,000 clones, roughly 79% of them detected once, and about 30% sits in the top ten. The chain couples TRBV27 to TRBJ2-7; TRBD1 might be the D (7 bases). This receptor was taken from a human donor in a cohort sampled during active COVID-19. The sample taken for sequencing was peripheral blood. The CDR3 region is CASSLGGTVSYEQYF. In DNA form, the CDR3 reads TGTGCCAGCAGTTTAGGGGGGACAGTCTCCTACGAGCAGTACTTC.